This T cell receptor beta chain emerged from a study of OX40 agonist ivuxolimab in advanced cancers. Study information: A male proportion of about 86% was recorded, with mean age approximately 60 years and range roughly 23 to 90.

It was autoimmune disease history or systemic immunosuppression that excluded patients. The V and J ends lost 2 bases and 3 bases respectively, with 14 bases between them. This CDR3 spans 16 amino acids. Germline loops: CDR1 SGHTA, CDR2 FQGNSA. TCRdb's copy holds only in-frame clones and misses some; the assay was immunoSEQ multiplex PCR. The table records 70,000 to 85,000 clones, 88% of them present only once. The rearrangement links TRBV7-2 to TRBJ1-3, with D unclear. Specimen: CD4+ or CD8+ T cells sorted from blood, collected in a trial of the OX40 agonist ivuxolimab. The sequence was collected from an adult with an advanced solid tumor such as melanoma, head and neck, liver or kidney cancer. CDR3 sequence: CASSLRQGPYGNTIYF. CDR3 DNA: TGTGCCAGCAGCTTAAGGCAAGGACCCTATGGAAACACCATATATTTT.